This T cell receptor beta chain derives from a study of control samples from healthy donors and cancer patients. Clones were sequenced by immunoSEQ multiplex PCR, and TCRdb holds only the in-frame ones, with some missing. The data hold 65,000 to 90,000 clones, with 70% to 90% observed a single time. V lost 5 bases and J 3 bases, leaving 14 bases between the germline ends. The CDR3 extends over 16 amino acids. Germline loops: CDR1 MNHEY, CDR2 SMNVEV (reference sequence). The TCR was taken from a man aged 50-59 years in good health. Material for sequencing was blood. The chain combines TRBV27 with TRBJ1-6, with D perhaps TRBD1 (5 bases). The CDR3 DNA reads as TGTGCCAGCAGTACCGGCGGGGGGTTCTATAATTCACCCCTCCACTTT. It is translated as CASSTGGGFYNSPLHF.